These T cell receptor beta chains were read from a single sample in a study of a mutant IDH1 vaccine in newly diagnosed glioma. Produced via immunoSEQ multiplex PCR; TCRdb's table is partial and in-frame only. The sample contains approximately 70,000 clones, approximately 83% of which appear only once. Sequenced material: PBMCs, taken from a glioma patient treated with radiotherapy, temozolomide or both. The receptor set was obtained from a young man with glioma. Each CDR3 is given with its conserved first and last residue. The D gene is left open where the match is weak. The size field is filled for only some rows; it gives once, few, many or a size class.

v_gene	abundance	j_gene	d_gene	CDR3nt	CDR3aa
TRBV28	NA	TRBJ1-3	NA	TGTGCCAGCAGTGCTGCGGCGGGGATTCGTGGAAACACCATATATTTT	CASSAAAGIRGNTIYF
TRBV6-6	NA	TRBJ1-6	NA	TGTGCCAGCAGCGGGAGGGGAACTGATAATTCACCCCTCCACTTT	CASSGRGTDNSPLHF
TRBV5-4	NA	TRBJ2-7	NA	TGTGCCAGCAGCCCGGGACCGCTCGCCTACGAGCAGTACTTC	CASSPGPLAYEQYF
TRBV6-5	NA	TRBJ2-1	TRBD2	TGTGCCAGCAGTTACGTCGGGAGCGGGGGGGCCGGTGAGCAGTTCTTC	CASSYVGSGGAGEQFF
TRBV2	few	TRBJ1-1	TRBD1	TGTGCCAGCAGGCCTCGACAGGGGATGAACACTGAAGCTTTCTTT	CASRPRQGMNTEAFF
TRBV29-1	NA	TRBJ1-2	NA	TGCAGCTCTGATATTAAGGGTTATGGCTACACCTTC	CSSDIKGYGYTF
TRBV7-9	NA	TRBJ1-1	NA	TGTGCCAGCAGCTTTCTCTGGAGCCAAAAAAACACTGAAGCTTTCTTT	CASSFLWSQKNTEAFF
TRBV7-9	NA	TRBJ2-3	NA	TGTGCCAGCAGCAAAAAGGGGGGGCGCCCAGATACGCAGTATTTT	CASSKKGGRPDTQYF
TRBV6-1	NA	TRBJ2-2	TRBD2	TGTGCCAGCAGTGACCAATCAAGAGTGCGGGGGATGAACACCGGGGAGCTGTTTTTT	CASSDQSRVRGMNTGELFF
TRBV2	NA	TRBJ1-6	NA	TGTGCCAGTACGGACAGCCTACTCCTTTATAATTCACCCCTCCACTTT	CASTDSLLLYNSPLHF
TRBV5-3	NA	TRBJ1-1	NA	TGTGCCAGCAGCTTCAGACTCGCTGGGGGCACTGAAGCTTTCTTT	CASSFRLAGGTEAFF